This T cell receptor beta chain was documented in a study of shared T cell receptors in the human thymus. Trimming removed 4 bases from V and 3 bases from J; junction bases left unmatched: 2. Germline V gene data show CDR1 as SGHRS and CDR2 as YFSETQ. This CDR3 is built from 14 residues. Assay: immunoSEQ multiplex PCR; the TCRdb copy retains only in-frame clones and omits some. This sample yields under 850,000 clones, of which 88% are seen a single time; roughly 0.0097% belongs to the top ten. These data also formed part of another study, on human thymus T cells. According to that study: Thymic and blood repertoires appeared to carry a bias in their V and J gene usage. Thymic repertoires overlap heavily among unrelated individuals, related research has reported.

The sequenced sample consisted of thymocytes. The TCR sequence derives from a boy less than two years old with a congenital heart defect. This chain joins TRBV5-1 and TRBJ1-4, with TRBD1 matching 8 bases. DNA of the CDR3: TGCGCCAGCAGCACCAGGGGGCCTAATGAAAAACTGTTTTTT. It encodes CASSTRGPNEKLFF. Together with reference TRBV5-1 and TRBJ1-4, the CDR3 gives the full variable domain: KAGVTQTPRYLIKTRGQQVTLSCSPISGHRSVSWYQQTPGQGLQFLFEYFSETQRNKGNFPGRFSGRQFSNSRSEMNVSTLELGDSALYLCASSTRGPNEKLFFGSGTQLSVL.